The rows below give T cell receptor beta chains drawn from one sample of a study of T cell responses to AZD1222 COVID-19 vaccine. Profiling relied on immunoSEQ multiplex PCR, and the TCRdb table lists in-frame clones only, not all of them. This table holds 100,000 to 150,000 clones, approximately 85% found once. Sequencing was performed on peripheral blood, taken 28 days after the second AZD1222 dose. Receptors originate from an adult who received the AZD1222 COVID-19 vaccine. The CDR3 runs from the conserved cysteine through the conserved F or W. D genes are given only for firm matches. Rows may omit the clone size; those that give it use once, few, many or a size class.

d_gene: TRBD1
j_gene: TRBJ1-5
v_gene: TRBV5-8
abundance: .
CDR3nt: TGTGCCAGCAGGTCCGGGACAGGGGGTGATCAGCCCCAGCATTTT
CDR3aa: CASRSGTGGDQPQHF

d_gene: .
j_gene: TRBJ2-7
v_gene: TRBV19
abundance: .
CDR3nt: TGTGCCAGTAGTCGGGCCGGGACACCAGCCTCCTACGAGCAGTACTTC
CDR3aa: CASSRAGTPASYEQYF

d_gene: .
j_gene: TRBJ1-6
v_gene: TRBV5-1
abundance: .
CDR3nt: TGCGCCAGCAGCCATCGGCTTGAGAATTCACCCCTCCACTTT
CDR3aa: CASSHRLENSPLHF

d_gene: TRBD1
j_gene: TRBJ1-5
v_gene: TRBV5-6
abundance: few
CDR3nt: TGTGCCAGCAGCTTCCGGGACAGGGGGCATCAGCCCCAGCATTTT
CDR3aa: CASSFRDRGHQPQHF

d_gene: TRBD2
j_gene: TRBJ2-7
v_gene: TRBV6-5
abundance: .
CDR3nt: TGTGCCAGCAGTTACAGCCCAGCGGGGGGATACGAGCAGTACTTC
CDR3aa: CASSYSPAGGYEQYF

d_gene: .
j_gene: TRBJ1-5
v_gene: TRBV7-2
abundance: .
CDR3nt: TGTGCCAGCAGCTGGGGGGGGCCCCAGCATTTT
CDR3aa: CASSWGGPQHF

d_gene: .
j_gene: TRBJ2-7
v_gene: TRBV4-2
abundance: .
CDR3nt: TGTGCCAGCAGCCAAGGGGGCCGAGAGCAGTACTTC
CDR3aa: CASSQGGREQYF

d_gene: .
j_gene: TRBJ1-5
v_gene: TRBV28
abundance: once
CDR3nt: TGTGCCAGCATCGCTCCGGGGGTCCCGCGAGGCAATCAGCCCCAGCATTTT
CDR3aa: CASIAPGVPRGNQPQHF

d_gene: .
j_gene: TRBJ1-5
v_gene: TRBV6-1
abundance: once
CDR3nt: TGTGCCAGCAGTGAGGGGGGAAATCAGCCCCAGCATTTT
CDR3aa: CASSEGGNQPQHF

d_gene: .
j_gene: TRBJ1-2
v_gene: TRBV13
abundance: .
CDR3nt: TGTGCCAGTGAACAGGACGAGGGCTACACCTTC
CDR3aa: CASEQDEGYTF

d_gene: .
j_gene: TRBJ1-2
v_gene: TRBV28
abundance: .
CDR3nt: TGTGCCAGCAGTTTGGAGGACCCGGGAAATGGCTACACCTTC
CDR3aa: CASSLEDPGNGYTF

d_gene: .
j_gene: TRBJ2-7
v_gene: TRBV5-5
abundance: .
CDR3nt: TGTGCCAGCAGCCCCTATAGCCGGGCCGAGGGGGAGCAGTACTTC
CDR3aa: CASSPYSRAEGEQYF

d_gene: .
j_gene: TRBJ2-7
v_gene: TRBV10-2
abundance: .
CDR3nt: TGCGCCAGCGTGGCAGGGCGGCCCTACGAGCAGTACTTC
CDR3aa: CASVAGRPYEQYF

d_gene: .
j_gene: TRBJ1-5
v_gene: TRBV10-2
abundance: .
CDR3nt: TGCGCCAGCAGTGAGTGGGGAGGCAATCAGCCCCAGCATTTT
CDR3aa: CASSEWGGNQPQHF

d_gene: TRBD1
j_gene: TRBJ2-5
v_gene: TRBV9
abundance: many
CDR3nt: TGTGCCAGCAGTCGTGGGACAGGCCGGGAGACCCAGTACTTC
CDR3aa: CASSRGTGRETQYF

d_gene: .
j_gene: TRBJ2-7
v_gene: TRBV11-3
abundance: once
CDR3nt: TGTGCCAGCAGCTTAACGGGGGGACAGAATCCCTACGAGCAGTACTTC
CDR3aa: CASSLTGGQNPYEQYF

d_gene: TRBD1
j_gene: TRBJ2-2
v_gene: TRBV6-1
abundance: .
CDR3nt: TGTGCCAGCAGTGTGGGGACAGGGGCCCATGGGCACACCGGGGAGCTGTTTTTT
CDR3aa: CASSVGTGAHGHTGELFF

d_gene: .
j_gene: TRBJ1-1
v_gene: TRBV7-3
abundance: .
CDR3nt: TGTGCCAGCAGCCCAGGCGTGGACACTGAAGCTTTCTTT
CDR3aa: CASSPGVDTEAFF

d_gene: .
j_gene: TRBJ2-3
v_gene: TRBV11-1
abundance: .
CDR3nt: TGTGCCAGCAGCCCAGGGGGAGGGTGGGACACAGATACGCAGTATTTT
CDR3aa: CASSPGGGWDTDTQYF

d_gene: .
j_gene: TRBJ1-1
v_gene: TRBV5-1
abundance: .
CDR3nt: TGCGCCAGCAGCTACGGCAGGGCCACTGAAGCTTTCTTT
CDR3aa: CASSYGRATEAFF

d_gene: TRBD2
j_gene: TRBJ2-3
v_gene: TRBV5-5
abundance: .
CDR3nt: TGTGCCAGCAGCTCCCTACTAGCGGGGGGGGCAGATACGCAGTATTTT
CDR3aa: CASSSLLAGGADTQYF

d_gene: .
j_gene: TRBJ1-5
v_gene: TRBV28
abundance: once
CDR3nt: TGTGCCAGCAGTTTTGAGAGATATAGCAATCAGCCCCAGCATTTT
CDR3aa: CASSFERYSNQPQHF

d_gene: .
j_gene: TRBJ1-1
v_gene: TRBV7-8
abundance: .
CDR3nt: TGTGCCAGCAGCCGCCACAGCCCCCCGGGTGCTTTCTTT
CDR3aa: CASSRHSPPGAFF

d_gene: TRBD1
j_gene: TRBJ1-4
v_gene: TRBV29-1
abundance: .
CDR3nt: TGCAGCGGGGGACAGGGACCCTCCGAAAAACTGTTTTTT
CDR3aa: CSGGQGPSEKLFF

d_gene: TRBD1
j_gene: TRBJ1-2
v_gene: TRBV12-3/TRBV12-4
abundance: once
CDR3nt: TGTGCCAGCACCAAGGACAGGGGGACTGGCTACACCTTC
CDR3aa: CASTKDRGTGYTF

d_gene: TRBD1
j_gene: TRBJ1-6
v_gene: TRBV6-4
abundance: .
CDR3nt: TGTGCCAGCAGTTTGCCCTCGGACAGGGTAAGGGCACCCCTCCACTTT
CDR3aa: CASSLPSDRVRAPLHF

d_gene: TRBD1
j_gene: TRBJ1-2
v_gene: TRBV10-1
abundance: once
CDR3nt: TGCGCCAGCAGTGGACCGGGACAGGGGTCAGGCTACACCTTC
CDR3aa: CASSGPGQGSGYTF

d_gene: TRBD1
j_gene: TRBJ2-1
v_gene: TRBV12-3/TRBV12-4
abundance: few
CDR3nt: TGTGCCAGCAGCGCATCCAGGGGGCGACTGTTCTTC
CDR3aa: CASSASRGRLFF

d_gene: .
j_gene: TRBJ1-6
v_gene: TRBV28
abundance: .
CDR3nt: TGTGCCAGCAGTTTGGGGGACCGACCCATCCTCCACTTT
CDR3aa: CASSLGDRPILHF

d_gene: .
j_gene: TRBJ1-2
v_gene: TRBV6-5
abundance: .
CDR3nt: TGTGCCAGCAGCGGAACAGGGTTCGGCTATGGCTACACCTTC
CDR3aa: CASSGTGFGYGYTF

d_gene: .
j_gene: TRBJ2-3
v_gene: TRBV18
abundance: .
CDR3nt: TGTGCCAGCTCACCAACGGGCCCTTTGGCGGGGGCCACAGATACGCAGTATTTT
CDR3aa: CASSPTGPLAGATDTQYF

d_gene: TRBD1
j_gene: TRBJ1-1
v_gene: TRBV12-5
abundance: .
CDR3nt: TGTGCTAGTGGTTTACAAGCTTTCGGACAGGGGGACACTGAAGCTTTCTTT
CDR3aa: CASGLQAFGQGDTEAFF